What follows describes a single TCR beta chain. The data were taken from a study of blood T cell repertoires in COVID-19. Sequenced by immunoSEQ multiplex PCR; TCRdb stores in-frame clones only, minus some. The table has about 120,000 clones, 90% seen once. Germline V gene sequence: CDR1 SGHTA, CDR2 FQGNSA. This CDR3 comprises 17 residues. J was trimmed by 4 bases and V by 0 bases; bases with no gene match: 9. The gene calls are TRBV7-2 and TRBJ2-5; TRBD2 matches 9 bases. The sample consisted of peripheral blood. This receptor was identified in a human donor with active COVID-19. The donor label of this sample is uncertain. CDR3 amino acids: CASSLARRRGGAETQYF. For the CDR3, the DNA is TGTGCCAGCAGCTTAGCGAGGCGGCGGGGGGGCGCAGAGACCCAGTACTTC.